Presented here are 25 T cell receptor beta chains from one specimen sequenced in a study of blood T cells in healthy people across ages. Together with a sample-barcoded 5' primer, a J-beta primer mix was included in a second PCR lasting roughly 6 to 12 cycles. TCRdb reprocessed the 5' RACE reads with MiXCR, giving one entry per CDR3 protein. The sample lists under 800,000 distinct CDR3 sequences, about 42% occurring once. Sample: blood. The receptors derive from a woman aged 60-75 years in good health.

The CDR3 is CASSLAGSGPETQYF. DNA of the CDR3: TGTGCCAGCAGCTTAGCGGGGAGCGGGCCAGAGACCCAGTACTTC. The V call is TRBV7-2, the J call TRBJ2-7; maybe TRBD2 (6 bases). Judging by the DNA end, TRBJ2-5 fits better; the J call may be wrong. Germline lookup yields CDR1 SGHTA and CDR2 FQGNSA. This CDR3 has 15 amino acids.

The chain recombines TRBV3-1 with TRBJ2-6; maybe TRBD2 (6 bases). V was trimmed by 3 bases and J by 0 bases, leaving 12 bases between them. This CDR3 has 17 amino acids. CDR1 is LGHDT and CDR2 is YNNKEL in the germline V gene (reference sequence). The CDR3 coding sequence is TGTGCCAGCAGCCATCCGGGACTGTTCTCTGGGGCCAACGTCCTGACTTTC. This encodes CASSHPGLFSGANVLTF.

Only a few counts were recorded for this clonotype. The chain joins TRBV13 to TRBJ2-7; TRBD2 is a possible D gene (6 bases). The germline V and J ends were trimmed by 7 bases and 3 bases, with 16 bases remaining between them. The CDR3 is 14 residues long. The germline CDR1 and CDR2 sequences are PRHDT and FYEKMQ (reference sequence). The CDR3 bases are TGTGCCAGCACACGCGGAGGAGGGGACTACGAGCAGTACTTC. It specifies CASTRGGGDYEQYF. The variable domain in full, with the rest retrieved from reference TRBV13 and TRBJ2-7, is AAGVIQSPRHLIKEKRETATLKCYPIPRHDTVYWYQQGPGQDPQFLISFYEKMQSDKGSIPDRFSAQQFSDYHSELNMSSLELGDSALYFCASTRGGGDYEQYFGPGTRLTVT.

V gene TRBV6-2 or TRBV6-3 combines with J gene TRBJ1-2; possibly TRBD1 for D (5 bases). V dropped 2 bases and J dropped 4 bases, with 14 bases sitting between them. Germline CDR1 and CDR2: MNHEY and SVGEGT. The CDR3 has 15 amino acids. Here the CDR3 DNA reads TGTGCCAGCAGTTACGCGGCCCTAAGGGGCTATGGCTACACCTTC. Protein product: CASSYAALRGYGYTF.

This clonotype was observed a handful of times. The V and J genes are TRBV10-3 and TRBJ2-1; 14 bases are a match to TRBD2. V trimming: 0 bases; J trimming: 8 bases; junction bases outside the gene matches: 6. This CDR3 region has 17 residues. CDR1 and CDR2 (germline): ENHRY, SYGVKD. The CDR3 DNA reads TGTGCCATCAGTGAGTCCGGTTTGACTAGCGGGGGGGATGAGCAGTTCTTC. Amino acids: CAISESGLTSGGDEQFF.

This chain links TRBV6-1 with TRBJ2-3; 10 nucleotides agree with TRBD2. V shed 6 bases and J 2 bases; nucleotides not matched to a gene: 8. This CDR3 spans 16 amino acids. Germline assignment: CDR1 MNHNS and CDR2 SASEGT. CDR3 region: CASRTQSGGATDTQYF. CDR3 DNA: TGTGCCAGCAGAACACAAAGCGGGGGGGCCACAGATACGCAGTATTTT.

This sequence joins TRBV6-2 or TRBV6-3 and TRBJ2-1; perhaps TRBD2 as D (7 bases). Trimming stripped 8 bases from V and 12 bases from J, with 20 bases between. The CDR3 is 13 amino acids. Germline V CDR1 and CDR2: MNHEY, SVGEGT. The CDR3 DNA sequence: TGTGCCAGCCGCCCCGGGGGGCTTAGGGCGCAGTTCTTC. Encoded protein: CASRPGGLRAQFF.

This clonotype was counted a few times. The chain carries TRBV29-1 and TRBJ2-5; D possibly corresponds to TRBD1 (5 bases). This CDR3 has 12 amino acids. The V gene lost 6 bases and the J gene lost 3 bases, with 11 bases spanning the gap. Germline V CDR1 and CDR2: SQVTM, ANQGSEA. The CDR3 reads CSVTPTEETQYF. In nucleotides, the CDR3 is TGCAGCGTCACGCCGACAGAAGAGACCCAGTACTTC.

The chain joins TRBV20-1 to TRBJ2-4; D gene unclear. Trimming pared 7 bases from V and 0 bases from J, leaving 10 bases between. Germline CDR1 DFQATT, CDR2 SNEGSKA (reference sequence). The CDR3 runs to 13 residues. The CDR3 bases are TGCAGTGTGCTGCACAGAGCCAAAAACATTCAGTACTTC. Translation gives CSVLHRAKNIQYF.

The genes are TRBV28 and TRBJ1-2, with unresolved D. The CDR3 consists of 16 residues. The germline V gene encodes CDR1 MDHEN and CDR2 SYDVKM. V was clipped by 5 bases and J by 4 bases, with 20 bases between them. Here the CDR3 reads CASSLDGGIASYGYTF. The CDR3 DNA reads TGTGCCAGCAGTCTCGACGGAGGAATTGCCTCCTATGGCTACACCTTC.

Here the CDR3 DNA reads TGTGCCAGCAATCAACAGGGTCAGTACAAGACCCAGTACTTC. Translating gives CASNQQGQYKTQYF. The genes are TRBV3-1 and TRBJ2-5, with TRBD1 as a possible D gene (6 bases). The V and J ends lost 7 bases and 6 bases respectively, with 18 bases between them. Germline lookup yields CDR1 LGHDT and CDR2 YNNKEL (reference sequence). The CDR3 covers 14 residues.

The chain combines TRBV20-1 with TRBJ1-1, with TRBD1 matching over 7 bases. CDR3 length equals 15 residues. The germline gives CDR1 DFQATT, CDR2 SNEGSKA (reference sequence). The V and J ends lost 0 bases and 2 bases, in that order; junction bases with no gene match: 6. CDR3 amino acids: CSARDPHRGNTEAFF. In DNA form, the CDR3 reads TGCAGTGCTAGAGATCCGCACAGGGGTAACACTGAAGCTTTCTTT.

This clonotype was seen more than once but under ten times. The chain carries TRBV29-1 and TRBJ1-4; 8 nucleotides line up with TRBD1. V dropped 6 bases and J dropped 10; count of bases not matched to a gene: 4. Germline V gene sequence: CDR1 SQVTM, CDR2 ANQGSEA. CDR3 length: 11 amino acids. CDR3 residues: CSVGQAGKLFF. The CDR3 coding sequence is TGCAGCGTGGGACAGGCTGGAAAACTGTTTTTT.

The sample holds a few counts of this clonotype. J is TRBJ1-4 and V is TRBV27; tentative D call: TRBD1 (6 bases). Trimming took off 6 bases at V and 6 bases at J, with 14 bases between the two ends. Germline V gene data show CDR1 as MNHEY and CDR2 as SMNVEV (reference sequence). The CDR3 spans 14 residues. CDR3 in amino acids: CASRNRDTDEKLFF. The CDR3, as DNA: TGTGCCAGCAGGAACCGGGACACGGATGAAAAACTGTTTTTT. Looking up the rest from reference TRBV27 and TRBJ1-4 gives the full variable domain: EAQVTQNPRYLITVTGKKLTVTCSQNMNHEYMSWYRQDPGLGLRQIYYSMNVEVTDKGDVPEGYKVSRKEKRNFPLILESPSPNQTSLYFCASRNRDTDEKLFFGSGTQLSVL.

The DNA for the CDR3 is TGTGCCAGCAGCCAAAACAGGGGTGATCAGCCCCAGCATTTT. Translating gives CASSQNRGDQPQHF. This chain links TRBV7-2 with TRBJ1-5; 7 bases agree with TRBD1. The V segment lost 5 bases and the J segment 5 bases; nucleotides outside the gene matches: 6. The CDR3 totals 14 residues. Germline CDR1 and CDR2: SGHTA and FQGNSA.

The chain couples TRBV28 to TRBJ2-1; TRBD1 agrees at 9 bases. The germline CDR1 and CDR2 sequences are MDHEN and SYDVKM. The CDR3 extends over 15 amino acids. Germline trimming cut 5 bases from V and 5 bases from J; bases unmatched to any gene: 7. The CDR3 nucleotides read TGTGCCAGCAGTCAAGGGGACAGGGCCCACAATGAGCAGTTCTTC. This sequence encodes CASSQGDRAHNEQFF.

The V and J genes are TRBV6-5 and TRBJ2-3, with 13 bases matching TRBD2. Trimming at V came to 2 bases and at J to 4 bases, leaving 3 bases not matched to a gene. The CDR3 loop spans 16 amino acids. Germline CDR1 is MNHEY and CDR2 is SVGAGI. CDR3 sequence (DNA): TGTGCCAGCAGTTACCTACTAGCGGGGGGGTCAGATACGCAGTATTTT. Amino acid sequence: CASSYLLAGGSDTQYF.

As concerns this clonotype: A read error is possible here, since a much larger clone lies one base away. V gene TRBV2 combines with J gene TRBJ2-1; 9 bases fit TRBD1. With V trimmed by 7 bases and J by 0 bases, 4 bases remained unmatched. Germline lookup yields CDR1 SNHLY and CDR2 FYNNEI. CDR3 length: 15 amino acids. CDR3 sequence (DNA): TGTGCCAGCACCGAGACAGGGGGCTCCTACAATGAGCAGTTCTTC. Its protein is CASTETGGSYNEQFF.

This clonotype was picked up one time. The genes are TRBV5-8 and TRBJ1-1; no clear D. This CDR3 spans 14 amino acids. Germline CDR1 reads SGHTS; CDR2 reads YDEGEE. V was trimmed by 0 bases and J by 4 bases, leaving 10 bases between them. CDR3 nucleotide sequence: TGTGCCAGCAGCTTGGTCGGCGGCTTCACTGAAGCTTTCTTT. Its translation: CASSLVGGFTEAFF.

The chain has TRBV20-1 and TRBJ2-1; 10 bases are a match to TRBD1. This CDR3 spans 16 amino acids. V was pared by 3 bases and J by 7 bases, with 12 bases of the junction left unmatched. Germline V CDR1 and CDR2: DFQATT, SNEGSKA (reference sequence). CDR3 DNA sequence: TGCAGTGCTAGTTCCTATTCGGGACAGGGGATAAATGAGCAGTTCTTC. Amino acids: CSASSYSGQGINEQFF.

A single count supports this clonotype. Being one base from a much bigger clone, this may be a read error. The chain uses TRBV12-3 or TRBV12-4 and TRBJ1-2, with D possibly TRBD1 on 5 matching bases. V lost 7 bases, J lost 4 bases, and 10 bases lay in between. This CDR3 is 12 amino acids long. The chain's CDR3 is CASKPRGYGYTF. DNA for the CDR3: TGTGCCAGCAAACCGAGGGGCTATGGCTACACCTTC.

This clonotype was seen a handful of times. The chain has TRBV3-1 and TRBJ2-4; 9 nucleotides match TRBD2. The CDR3 consists of 17 residues. The germline CDR1 and CDR2 sequences are LGHDT and YNNKEL (reference sequence). The junction had 12 bases not matched to a gene; V was cut back by 3 bases and J by 6 bases. The CDR3 bases are TGTGCCAGCAGCCAGAATAGCGGGGGCCCAAGGGGAAACATTCAGTACTTC. Protein: CASSQNSGGPRGNIQYF.

The V call is TRBV4-3, the J call TRBJ1-2; D may be TRBD1 (6 bases). This CDR3 is 14 amino acids long. Germline assignment: CDR1 LGHNA and CDR2 YSLEER. The V end lost 0 bases, the J end lost 6 bases, and 11 bases lay between the germline ends. Here the CDR3 reads CASSQDYHRDGYTF. CDR3 bases: TGCGCCAGCAGCCAAGATTACCACAGGGATGGCTACACCTTC.

This clonotype was recorded a few times. J is TRBJ2-1 and V is TRBV6-2 or TRBV6-3; the match to TRBD2 covers 14 bases. The J call is in doubt because the DNA end fits TRBJ2-7 better. The germline V gene has CDR1 MNHEY and CDR2 SVGEGT. This CDR3 contains 16 residues. The CDR3 coding sequence is TGTGCCAGCAGCTCCGGGACTAGCGGGGGTTACAATGAGCAGTACTTC. Translation gives CASSSGTSGGYNEQYF.

This clonotype was counted only a few times. This chain links TRBV5-5 with TRBJ2-7; 8 bases match TRBD2. This CDR3 has 14 residues. The germline V gene has CDR1 SGHKS and CDR2 YYEKEE (reference sequence). Trimming cost V 7 bases and J 7 bases; bases outside gene matches: 13. This CDR3 is CASPRGANFNEQYF. DNA for the CDR3: TGTGCCAGCCCGCGGGGGGCCAACTTCAATGAGCAGTACTTC.